This paragraph covers one TCR beta chain sequence. Its antigen specificity is not known. Within one base of it there is no much larger clone, and no base qualities were kept. The data belong to a study of vaccination and CD4 T cells after COVID-19 (dated by TCRdb to between 2021 and 2024). Broadly, across the study: Every convalescent patient had a positive nasal swab PCR test for SARS-CoV-2, with mild disease in 9 or 10 patients and severe disease in one. In the convalescent cohort there were six males and four females, among whom were two Hispanic individuals, seven Caucasians, two Asians and one multiracial person. Each participant got two doses of either the Pfizer-BioNTech BNT162b2 vaccine (n=8) or the Moderna mRNA-1273 vaccine (n=2). Post-COVID blood samples were collected from convalescent patients a median of about 92 days after diagnosis, with a range of about 35 to 161 days. Post-vaccine blood samples were collected a median of around 10 weeks after the second vaccine dose, ranging from roughly 13 to 250 days. Overlapping spike peptide pools from SARS-CoV-2 and from the common cold coronaviruses HCoV-NL63, HCoV-OC43 and HCoV-229E were used as culture stimuli. Control cultures used a CEFX viral epitope pool as positive control, an HIV-1 Nef peptide pool as negative control, or no peptide. In ten to eleven COVID-19 convalescent patients and a handful of infection-naive healthy vaccine recipients, researchers compared the spike-specific CD4+ TCR repertoire from before mRNA vaccination with the repertoire from after. Findings and caveats that apply to the study as a whole: The median count of SARS-CoV-2-reactive clonotypes went up from about 23 after infection to 38 after vaccination, although the change was not significant. Relatively few convalescent patients were included in the study, and early timepoints after natural infection were not analyzed. In convalescent patients, nearly all vaccine-specific clones (304 of 307) were found to be mono-reactive for SARS-CoV-2 spike rather than cross-reactive with common cold coronaviruses. In convalescent patients, a median approximately 83% of post-vaccine SARS-CoV-2-reactive clones were detected only after vaccination, suggesting vaccine-specific priming.

What this sample's treatment or condition label stands for: roughly 10-day PBMC culture with coronavirus spike peptide pools or control peptides (ViraFEST assay). The ViraFEST assay was used in the study, in which antigen-specific T cells were expanded with peptide pools and expanded clonotypes were subsequently identified by TCR sequencing. The convalescent patients' positive SARS-CoV-2 PCR tests fell between March and December 2020, which was before the Alpha, Beta and Delta variants emerged in the United States. Each well held under 2.5 million PBMCs cultured in IMDM containing roughly 5% human AB serum and approximately 9.8 IU/ml IL-2, with 8.5 to 10 ug/ml peptide pools added. On days 3 and 7, half of the culture medium was replaced with fresh IL-2-containing medium. After 10 to 11 days of culture, CD4+ T cells were isolated by negative selection with the EasySep CD4+ T cell isolation kit. Ficoll-Paque Plus gradient centrifugation was used to isolate PBMCs from whole blood, and the isolated PBMCs were then either used fresh or cryopreserved at -140C. Triplicate wells were generally used for each culture condition.

CDR1 and CDR2, per the germline V gene, are KGHDR and SFDVKD. V loses 1 base of germline sequence and J loses 6 bases, and the interval between the two ends is 12 bases. From its cysteine to its phenylalanine, the CDR3 spans 15 amino acids. The CDR3 DNA has 45 bases and is translated from base 1. The library was generated by PCR. DNA from cultured CD4+ T cells underwent TCR sequencing with the Oncomine TCR Beta short-read assay at the Johns Hopkins FTIC core. The QIAamp micro DNA kit was used to extract genomic DNA from the cultured CD4+ T cells. Oncomine TCR Beta libraries from cultured CD4+ T cells were pooled using unique dual indexes and sequenced on an Illumina iSeq 100. The paper's data handling went like this. Non-productive sequences were removed, and CDR3s that did not start with C, did not end with F or W, or were shorter than 7 amino acids were discarded. The MANAFEST web application identified antigen-specific clonotypes by comparing peptide-stimulated wells against reference wells and other culture wells. To be called positive, a clone needed an FDR below 0.05, an odds ratio above 5, and a productive frequency above 0.1% in at least two of three replicate wells. A clonotype counted as cross-reactive if it showed significant expansion both in the SARS-CoV-2 spike wells and in at least one common cold coronavirus spike condition. Similarity between CDR3 sequences was evaluated in R version 3.6.1 using Levenshtein distances (stringdist) and unrooted phylogenetic trees (ape). The raw public data were reprocessed by TCRdb itself: fastp quality trimming at Q25, MiXCR clonotype calling, in-frame beta chains only. Every entry covers one CDR3 protein and lists the most common genes and DNA from its rows. The V and J calls come from TCRdb's annotation, not from the publication. Across this sample there are approximately 21,000 distinct CDR3 sequences, with 60% seen only once. 8% to 9.5% of the sample rests with the top ten.

This receptor was identified in a human donor who had recovered from COVID-19. The chain joins TRBV24-1 to TRBJ2-1, with an unclear D gene assignment. The specimen comprised CD4+ T cells from blood, cultured in vitro, sampled after SARS-CoV-2 vaccination. The DNA is as follows: TGTGCCACCAGTGATTTCGACCGAGGCGTCAATGAGCAGTTCTTC. It is translated as CATSDFDRGVNEQFF.